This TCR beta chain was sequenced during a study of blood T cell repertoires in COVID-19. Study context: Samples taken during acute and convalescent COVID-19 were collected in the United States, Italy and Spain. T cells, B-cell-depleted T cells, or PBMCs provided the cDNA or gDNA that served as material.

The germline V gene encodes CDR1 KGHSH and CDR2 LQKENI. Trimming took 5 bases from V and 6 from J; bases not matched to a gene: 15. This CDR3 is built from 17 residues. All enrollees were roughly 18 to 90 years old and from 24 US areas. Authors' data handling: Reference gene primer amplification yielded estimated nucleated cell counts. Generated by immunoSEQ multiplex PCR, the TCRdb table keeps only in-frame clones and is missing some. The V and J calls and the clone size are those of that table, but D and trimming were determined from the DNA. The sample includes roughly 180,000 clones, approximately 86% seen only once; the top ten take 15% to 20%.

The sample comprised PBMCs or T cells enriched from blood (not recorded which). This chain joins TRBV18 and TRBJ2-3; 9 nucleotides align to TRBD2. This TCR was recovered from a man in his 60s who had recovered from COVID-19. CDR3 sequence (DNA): TGTGCCAGCTCATCCCTACTGGCGGGGGGGCCGGCGGATACGCAGTATTTT. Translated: CASSSLLAGGPADTQYF. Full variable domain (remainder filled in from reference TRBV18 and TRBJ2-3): NAGVMQNPRHLVRRRGQEARLRCSPMKGHSHVYWYRQLPEEGLKFMVYLQKENIIDESGMPKERFSAEFPKEGPSILRIQQVVRGDSAAYFCASSSLLAGGPADTQYFGPGTRLTVL.